This T cell receptor beta chain was captured in a study of cytomegalovirus exposure and HLA in healthy donors. Whole-study context: The 95 to 150 validation repertoires, a later analysis reported, used the same platform as the approximately 670 first-cohort repertoires.

This CDR3 has 17 residues. CDR1 is SGDLS, CDR2 YYNGEE, per germline. Trimming took off 0 bases at V and 3 bases at J, with 17 bases between the two ends. The assay was immunoSEQ multiplex PCR, and TCRdb's table has in-frame clones only and misses some. The table records some 41,000 clones, roughly 93% of them present only once. The sample consisted of PBMCs. The sequence was obtained from a young woman in good health and CMV-seronegative. The rearrangement uses TRBV9 and TRBJ2-3; D is undetermined. In nucleotides, the CDR3 is TGTGCCAGCAGCGTAGCTAGTCCGGGTCGTGGAACAGATACGCAGTATTTT. This gives the protein CASSVASPGRGTDTQYF.